This T cell receptor (beta chain) came from a study of early T cells in non-severe SARS-CoV-2 infection. TCRdb reanalysed the 5' RACE reads using MiXCR and keeps one entry per CDR3 protein. The table includes 65,000 to 95,000 distinct CDR3 sequences, 13% to 15% detected once. The CDR3 sequence is 14 residues long. Deletions cut 8 bases from V and 7 bases from J, with 17 bases between. From germline, CDR1 is SGHVS and CDR2 FNYEAQ. This clonotype was seen a few times. This chain joins TRBV7-6 and TRBJ2-2; a possible D gene is TRBD1 (6 bases). Sequenced sample: whole blood. The clonotype originates from an adult who was a healthcare worker with PCR-confirmed SARS-CoV-2 infection or an uninfected control (not recorded which). The CDR3 protein is CASSQGSRGGELFF. CDR3 nucleotides: TGTGCCAGCTCTCAGGGGTCTAGAGGCGGGGAGCTGTTTTTT.